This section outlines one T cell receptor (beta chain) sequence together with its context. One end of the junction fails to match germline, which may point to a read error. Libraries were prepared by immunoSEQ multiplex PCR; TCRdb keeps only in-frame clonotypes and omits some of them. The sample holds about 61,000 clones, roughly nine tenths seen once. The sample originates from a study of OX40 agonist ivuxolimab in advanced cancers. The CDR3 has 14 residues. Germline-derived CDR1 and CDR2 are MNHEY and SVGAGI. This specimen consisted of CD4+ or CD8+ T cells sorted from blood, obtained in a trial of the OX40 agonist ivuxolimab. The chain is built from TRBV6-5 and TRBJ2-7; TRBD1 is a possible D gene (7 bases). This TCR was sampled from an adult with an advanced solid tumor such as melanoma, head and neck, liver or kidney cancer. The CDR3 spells CASSHSSRGASLGF. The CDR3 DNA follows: TGTGCCAGCAGTCACTCCTCCAGGGGGGCGAGTCTAGGATTC.